These 6 T cell receptor beta chains share one sample of origin, sequenced in a study of beta chain features in type 1 diabetes. Study-wide results and caveats: Moderate but significant shortening of TCRB CDR3s was recorded in all four CD4+ subsets from Type 1 diabetes patients.

Their cognate antigens are unknown. Expressed TCRB transcripts got sequenced, as all isolated RNA was reverse transcribed. Assay: immunoSEQ multiplex PCR; the TCRdb copy retains only in-frame clones and omits some. The data contain around 160,000 clones, over 55% of them singletons. Source material: naive CD4+ T cells from blood. These receptors were obtained from a man aged 25 to 40 with type 1 diabetes.

This rearrangement joins TRBV29-1 to TRBJ2-7, with TRBD1 matching 7 bases. The V gene end was trimmed by 6 bases and the J gene end by 0 bases; junction bases not matched to a gene: 5. Germline V lookup: CDR1 SQVTM, CDR2 ANQGSEA. CDR3 length: 13 amino acids. The CDR3, as DNA: TGCAGCGTCTTCAGGGGGAACTCCTACGAGCAGTACTTC. This encodes CSVFRGNSYEQYF.

The rearrangement links TRBV7-2 to TRBJ2-3, with a possible D match to TRBD2 (5 bases). Germline values: CDR1 SGHTA, CDR2 FQGNSA. The CDR3 has 14 residues. The germline V and J ends were trimmed by 5 bases and 1 base, with 10 bases remaining between them. The CDR3 DNA reads TGTGCCAGCAGCCTGGACTGGCGCACAGATACGCAGTATTTT. It codes for CASSLDWRTDTQYF.

The genes are TRBV5-1 and TRBJ2-4; D is tentatively TRBD1 or TRBD2 (5 bases each). V lost 7 bases and J lost 9, with 20 bases in between. Germline loops: CDR1 SGHRS, CDR2 YFSETQ. The CDR3 extends over 14 amino acids. The CDR3 here is CASSLADGGSIQYF. The CDR3 nucleotides read TGCGCCAGCTCCCTTGCTGATGGGGGTAGCATTCAGTACTTC.

V usage is TRBV4-3 and J usage is TRBJ2-2, with 9 positions matching TRBD1. Unmatched junction bases numbered 13, after V lost 6 bases and J lost 5 bases. The CDR3 has 17 residues. The germline CDR1 and CDR2 sequences are LGHNA and YSLEER. The CDR3 is CASSVTGGGYGTGELFF. DNA for the CDR3: TGCGCCAGCAGTGTCACAGGGGGCGGGTATGGGACCGGGGAGCTGTTTTTT.

V is TRBV9 and J is TRBJ1-6, with D tentatively TRBD1 (5 bases). The ends were cut back, 2 bases at V and 12 bases at J, with 12 bases in the middle. The CDR3 totals 13 residues. Germline loops: CDR1 SGDLS, CDR2 YYNGEE. CDR3 sequence (DNA): TGTGCCAGCAGCGTCCAGGGCACCGGACCCCTCCACTTT. Its protein product is CASSVQGTGPLHF. The full variable domain, with the rest looked up from reference TRBV9 and TRBJ1-6, is DSGVTQTPKHLITATGQRVTLRCSPRSGDLSVYWYQQSLDQGLQFLIQYYNGEERAKGNILERFSAQQFPDLHSELNLSSLELGDSALYFCASSVQGTGPLHFGNGTRLTVT.

This clone appeared a few times. The rearrangement uses TRBV9 and TRBJ1-3; D perhaps matches TRBD1 (5 bases). CDR1 SGDLS and CDR2 YYNGEE come from the germline V gene. The CDR3 consists of 15 residues. The ends were cut back, 4 bases at V and 2 bases at J, with 13 bases in the middle. CDR3: CASSPGGVAGNTIYF. In nucleotides, the CDR3 is TGTGCCAGCAGCCCCGGGGGTGTTGCTGGAAACACCATATATTTT.